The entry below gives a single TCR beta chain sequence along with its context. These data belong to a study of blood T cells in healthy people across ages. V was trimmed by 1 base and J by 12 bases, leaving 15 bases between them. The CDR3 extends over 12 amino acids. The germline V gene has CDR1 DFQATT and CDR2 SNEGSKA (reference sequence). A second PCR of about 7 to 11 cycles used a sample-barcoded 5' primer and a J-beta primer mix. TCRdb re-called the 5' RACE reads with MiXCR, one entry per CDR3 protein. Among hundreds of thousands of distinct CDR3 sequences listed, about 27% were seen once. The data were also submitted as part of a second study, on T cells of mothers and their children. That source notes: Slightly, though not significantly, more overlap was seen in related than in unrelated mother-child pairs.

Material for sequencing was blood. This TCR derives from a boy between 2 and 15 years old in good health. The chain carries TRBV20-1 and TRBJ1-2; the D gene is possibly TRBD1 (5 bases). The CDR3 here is CSARARGGLNTF. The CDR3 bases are TGCAGTGCTAGAGCGCGGGGCGGGTTGAACACCTTC.